The sequence of this T cell receptor beta chain was determined in a study of regulatory T cells in long-lasting Graves disease. Whole-study results and caveats: Sampling was limited to peripheral blood rather than thyroid tissue.

A remark on this clonotype: The antigen remains undetermined.

Sequencing libraries for TCR beta were prepared with iRepertoire HTBI primers and Arm-PCR of CDR3 regions. TCRdb ran MiXCR on the multiplex PCR reads and lists one entry per CDR3 protein. This table holds about 530,000 distinct CDR3 sequences, roughly 15% found once. Time point specified: newly diagnosed GD, antithyroid drugs for less than 3 months. PBMCs provided the RNA from which the TCR library was made. The diagnosis of Graves' disease used American Thyroid Association guidelines. Around 9.9 milliliters of peripheral blood went into EDTA tubes. The sample was also linked to a second study, of T cells in Graves' hyperthyroidism and ophthalmopathy.

Specimen: peripheral blood mononuclear cells (PBMCs), collected at new diagnosis, from a patient treated with antithyroid drugs. The receptor comes from a woman aged 40-65 years with Graves disease.

CDR3 nucleotide sequence: TGTGCCAGCAGTTACCGGCGGATGAACACTGAAGCTTTCTTT. Its translation is CASSYRRMNTEAFF. The chain uses TRBV6-2 or TRBV6-3 and TRBJ1-1, with unresolved D. V was clipped by 2 bases and J by 0 bases, with 7 bases between them. Germline V lookup: CDR1 MNHEY, CDR2 SVGEGT. The CDR3 is made up of 14 amino acids.